This is a list of T cell receptor beta chains from one sample in a study of cytomegalovirus exposure and HLA in healthy donors. Assay used: immunoSEQ multiplex PCR; TCRdb lists only in-frame clones, some missing. The sample lists 170,000 or so clones; almost 85% were seen once. The sample was PBMCs. The receptors were gathered from a boy younger than 10 in good health and CMV-seronegative. Each CDR3 is given with its conserved first and last residue. A D gene is named only where the DNA matches it firmly. Clone size, where shown, is once, few, many, or a class for clones that have expanded.

TRBD2	TRBV5-1	TRBJ2-1	once	TGCGCCAGCAGCTTGGAGCGGGGCGAGCAGTTCTTC	CASSLERGEQFF
TRBD1	TRBV27	TRBJ1-3	-	TGTGCCAGCAGAAGGACAGGCCCGACAAGCTCTGGAAACACCATATATTTT	CASRRTGPTSSGNTIYF
TRBD1	TRBV25-1	TRBJ1-1	-	TGTGCCAGCAGTGAGCACAGGGGGACCTCTGAAGCTTTCTTT	CASSEHRGTSEAFF
-	TRBV9	TRBJ1-4	-	TGTGCCAGCAGCACCCCGGGGTCTAATGAAAAACTGTTTTTT	CASSTPGSNEKLFF
TRBD2	TRBV6-4	TRBJ2-3	-	TGTGCCAGCAGTGACTCGACAGAAGCGGGAGTGTGCACAGATACGCAGTATTTT	CASSDSTEAGVCTDTQYF
TRBD2	TRBV30	TRBJ2-7	-	TGTGCCTGGAGGGCTCTAGCGGGAGGGCCCTACGAGCAGTACTTC	CAWRALAGGPYEQYF
-	TRBV11-2	TRBJ2-1	-	TGTGCCAGCAGCTTAGGTCAGTTAGGCGGCCGATACAATGAGCAGTTCTTC	CASSLGQLGGRYNEQFF
TRBD2	TRBV29-1	TRBJ2-1	-	TGCAGCGTTGAAGATAGATCGGCGGGAGGGCCTGGAGATGAGCAGTTCTTC	CSVEDRSAGGPGDEQFF
-	TRBV5-1	TRBJ1-1	-	TGCGCCAGCAGCCCCAACCCGCAGGCAGGATCTGAAGCTTTCTTT	CASSPNPQAGSEAFF
-	TRBV10-3	TRBJ2-1	-	TGTGCCATCAGTGAGTCCCCGACTAGCTCCTACAATGAGCAGTTCTTC	CAISESPTSSYNEQFF
TRBD1	TRBV10-1	TRBJ2-7	-	TGCGCCAGCAGTGAGTCGGGACAGGGGGCCTACGAGCAGTACTTC	CASSESGQGAYEQYF
-	TRBV6-6	TRBJ2-2	few	TGTGCCAGCTGGGGGACTTTAGTAACTTTCACCGGGGAGCTGTTTTTT	CASWGTLVTFTGELFF
TRBD1	TRBV27	TRBJ1-5	-	TGTGCCAGCAGTAATACAGGGGCCAATCAGCCCCAGCATTTT	CASSNTGANQPQHF
-	TRBV19	TRBJ2-7	-	TGTGCCAGTAGGAGCGAGGCAGGGCTGAAGAACGAGCAGTACTTC	CASRSEAGLKNEQYF
-	TRBV25-1	TRBJ1-5	-	TGTGCCAGCAGTGAATTCGGGAATCAGCCCCAGCATTTT	CASSEFGNQPQHF
TRBD2	TRBV7-2	TRBJ2-7	-	TGTGCCAGCAGCTTAGTTTTCGCGGGAGGGTCCAGCGAGCAGTACTTC	CASSLVFAGGSSEQYF
-	TRBV5-1	TRBJ2-7	-	TGCGCCAGCAAGGGTTTTAGCGGAGCCACCTACGAGCAGTACTTC	CASKGFSGATYEQYF
-	TRBV18	TRBJ1-1	-	TGTGCCAGCTCACCATTCTTCGGGGATAGCTTGAACACTGAAGCTTTCTTT	CASSPFFGDSLNTEAFF
-	TRBV28	TRBJ2-1	-	TGTGCCAGCAGTGTGTACAGGAATGAGCAGTTCTTC	CASSVYRNEQFF
-	TRBV6-5	TRBJ2-7	-	TGTGCCAGCAGGCCACAGGGTGAAGGGTACGAGCAGTACTTC	CASRPQGEGYEQYF
-	TRBV7-2	TRBJ2-1	-	TGTGCCAGCAGCCCCTCGCCGCTACGGAATGAGCAGTTCTTC	CASSPSPLRNEQFF
TRBD1	TRBV7-9	TRBJ2-3	-	TGTGCCAGCAGCCTCGGACAGGCTGACCGCACAGATACGCAGTATTTT	CASSLGQADRTDTQYF
-	TRBV29-1	TRBJ2-7	-	TGCAGCGTTGAAAGCTCAGGATCTGCCTACGAGCAGTACTTC	CSVESSGSAYEQYF